The 24 T cell receptor beta chains below were found in one sample sequenced in a study of monozygotic twins with inflammatory bowel disease. After re-calling the 5' RACE reads, TCRdb lists one entry per CDR3 protein, DNA absent. Recorded here are 350,000 to 400,000 distinct CDR3 sequences; the top ten clones represent 2% to 3%. Sequenced: blood. The receptors here all came from a human donor with ulcerative colitis or Crohn's disease, or a healthy co-twin of an affected twin (not recorded which).

The gene calls are TRBV7-8 and TRBJ1-3; TCRdb reports TRBD1, a call that lacks DNA to check it against. The CDR3 is made up of 19 amino acids. CDR1 is SGHVS, CDR2 FQNEAQ, per germline. The chain's CDR3 is CASSPNFRDRGLSGNTIYF.

This chain uses TRBV3-1 with TRBJ1-2; the D call of TRBD1 rests on TCRdb alone, since no DNA is present to check it. Germline V gene sequence: CDR1 LGHDT, CDR2 YNNKEL (reference sequence). This CDR3 spans 18 amino acids. This chain's CDR3 is CASSQDGTQLPLRRGYTF.

The chain joins TRBV9 to TRBJ2-3; the TRBD1 assignment by TCRdb is unverifiable without DNA. Germline V gives CDR1 SGDLS, CDR2 YYNGEE. The CDR3 length is 16 residues. The CDR3 sequence is CASSGSIGVRTDTQYF.

V and J are TRBV2 and TRBJ1-6; the D call of TRBD1 rests on TCRdb alone, since no DNA is present to check it. CDR1 is SNHLY and CDR2 is FYNNEI in the germline V gene. This CDR3 region has 14 residues. CDR3 amino acids: CASSAIDRGSPLHF.

V gene TRBV4-3 combines with J gene TRBJ2-3; TCRdb proposes TRBD1, but this gene call is untestable without DNA. The CDR3 length is 19 residues. Germline CDR1 reads LGHNA; CDR2 reads YSLEER. The CDR3 loop is CASSLERGGAIVITDTQYF.

This chain joins TRBV10-3 and TRBJ2-1; TCRdb indicates TRBD2, and absent DNA this call remains unverified. The CDR3 runs 18 residues. Germline V CDR1 and CDR2: ENHRY, SYGVKD. The CDR3 here is CAISEGMNEGPPYNEQFF.

V gene TRBV4-1 combines with J gene TRBJ1-2; as DNA is missing, the TRBD1 call by TCRdb cannot be tested. This CDR3 contains 13 residues. Per the germline V gene, CDR1 is MGHRA and CDR2 is YSYEKL. This CDR3 reads CASSQGTARGYTF.

The rearrangement joins TRBV9 to TRBJ2-7. CDR1 and CDR2 (germline): SGDLS, YYNGEE. This CDR3 spans 14 amino acids. The CDR3 protein is CASSVETGPYEQYF. Complete variable domain (other parts from reference TRBV9 and TRBJ2-7): DSGVTQTPKHLITATGQRVTLRCSPRSGDLSVYWYQQSLDQGLQFLIQYYNGEERAKGNILERFSAQQFPDLHSELNLSSLELGDSALYFCASSVETGPYEQYFGPGTRLTVT.

The J gene is TRBJ2-3, the V gene TRBV13; TCRdb reports TRBD1, a call that lacks DNA to check it against. The CDR3 has 15 amino acids. Germline CDR1 and CDR2: PRHDT and FYEKMQ (reference sequence). This chain's CDR3 is CASSTVGGVTDTQYF.

V usage is TRBV4-1 and J usage is TRBJ1-1. The CDR3 sequence is 15 residues long. Germline CDR1 MGHRA, CDR2 YSYEKL. The CDR3 sequence: CASSQGQVLGTEAFF.

The gene calls are TRBV4-3 and TRBJ1-1. The CDR3 is 15 residues long. Germline V gene sequence: CDR1 LGHNA, CDR2 YSLEER. The CDR3 reads CASSQDSGGRTEAFF.

The chain joins TRBV5-5 to TRBJ1-2; there is no DNA to check the TCRdb D call of TRBD1. Germline CDR1 reads SGHKS; CDR2 reads YYEKEE (reference sequence). This CDR3 contains 17 residues. The CDR3 reads CASSLRSTGLANYGYTF.

The chain recombines TRBV10-3 with TRBJ2-6; with no DNA, the TCRdb D assignment of TRBD1 cannot be verified. In germline, CDR1 is ENHRY, CDR2 SYGVKD. There are 19 residues in the CDR3. The CDR3 loop reads CAIRPNRDRALPGANVLTF.

The chain couples TRBV7-3 to TRBJ1-1; TCRdb's D call of TRBD1 is untestable without DNA. Germline loops: CDR1 SGHTA, CDR2 FQGTGA. The CDR3 is made up of 14 amino acids. The CDR3 is CASSDTGGGTEAFF.

This chain connects TRBV28 to TRBJ1-1; as DNA is missing, the TRBD1 call by TCRdb cannot be tested. This CDR3 has 14 amino acids. Per germline, CDR1 MDHEN and CDR2 SYDVKM. The chain's CDR3 is CASSTGYDITEAFF. Combining the CDR3 with reference TRBV28 and TRBJ1-1 gives the whole variable domain DVKVTQSSRYLVKRTGEKVFLECVQDMDHENMFWYRQDPGLGLRLIYFSYDVKMKEKGDIPEGYSVSREKKERFSLILESASTNQTSMYLCASSTGYDITEAFFGQGTRLTVV.

The chain carries TRBV7-3 and TRBJ2-2. This CDR3 has 14 residues. Per the germline V gene, CDR1 is SGHTA and CDR2 is FQGTGA. Here the CDR3 reads CASSLRGNTGELFF.

The chain is built from TRBV5-4 and TRBJ1-2. From germline, CDR1 is SGHNT and CDR2 YYREEE (reference sequence). The CDR3 is 15 residues long. This chain's CDR3 is CASSLALGSSYGYTF.

The chain recombines TRBV19 with TRBJ2-4; TCRdb designates TRBD1, a call that cannot be tested without DNA. The CDR3 has 14 amino acids. CDR1 is LNHDA and CDR2 is SQIVND in the germline V gene (reference sequence). CDR3 sequence reads: CASSNRQRTNIQYF. Full variable domain (remainder filled in from reference TRBV19 and TRBJ2-4): DGGITQSPKYLFRKEGQNVTLSCEQNLNHDAMYWYRQDPGQGLRLIYYSQIVNDFQKGDIAEGYSVSREKKESFPLTVTSAQKNPTAFYLCASSNRQRTNIQYFGAGTRLSVL.

The chain links TRBV18 to TRBJ1-3; TCRdb's D gene call, TRBD1, goes unchecked for lack of DNA. The CDR3 is made up of 15 amino acids. Germline V gene data show CDR1 as KGHSH and CDR2 as LQKENI. The CDR3 sequence: CASSPRTGSGNTIYF.

The genes are TRBV10-3 and TRBJ2-3; lacking DNA, the TRBD1 call made by TCRdb goes unchecked. This CDR3 region has 14 residues. The germline gives CDR1 ENHRY, CDR2 SYGVKD. CDR3 loop: CAIRFDSRADTQYF.

The chain has TRBV5-1 and TRBJ2-1; the TCRdb call, TRBD1, lacks DNA for checking. Germline loops: CDR1 SGHRS, CDR2 YFSETQ. The CDR3 is made up of 17 amino acids. The CDR3 here is CASSLAETGPLYNEQFF.

This chain connects TRBV5-6 to TRBJ2-1; TCRdb calls TRBD1, which cannot be checked without DNA. This CDR3 region has 13 residues. Germline V gives CDR1 SGHDT, CDR2 YYEEEE. CDR3 sequence reads: CASSLLQGAEQFF.

This sequence joins TRBV5-1 and TRBJ2-5; TCRdb selects TRBD1, and the lack of DNA leaves this call unchecked. The CDR3 loop spans 14 amino acids. Looked up from germline, CDR1 is SGHRS and CDR2 is YFSETQ. The CDR3 here is CASSRGTNQETQYF.

J is TRBJ2-1 and V is TRBV7-8; the TCRdb D gene call, TRBD2, has no DNA to confirm it. The CDR3 has 15 amino acids. The germline V gene has CDR1 SGHVS and CDR2 FQNEAQ. The CDR3 spells CASSLAFTSFNEQFF.